Here is one TCR beta chain with its context. The CDR3 covers 15 residues. With 1 base clipped from V and 2 bases from J, the junction kept 1 base outside the gene matches. CDR1 and CDR2 (germline): SNHLY, FYNNEI. The TCR beta repertoire was assessed by survey-level immunoSEQ sequencing. Profiling relied on immunoSEQ multiplex PCR, and the TCRdb table lists in-frame clones only, not all of them. Among some 68,000 clones listed, roughly 95% were seen once. This clonotype was obtained from a man aged 35-49 years with rheumatoid arthritis. The sample taken for sequencing was PBMCs. The chain joins TRBV2 to TRBJ2-1; TRBD1 aligns across 8 bases. The CDR3 is CASSEGQGTYNEQFF. In DNA form, the CDR3 reads TGTGCCAGCAGTGAAGGACAGGGGACCTACAATGAGCAGTTCTTC.